The 29 T cell receptor beta chains below were found in one sample sequenced in a study of blood T cell repertoires in COVID-19. The protocol was immunoSEQ multiplex PCR, while the TCRdb copy is restricted to in-frame clones and leaves out a portion. The sample holds approximately 230,000 clones; under 85% are singletons and the top ten take 3% to 4%. Sequenced material: peripheral blood. The receptors were gathered from a woman aged 35 to 49 with active or convalescent COVID-19.

To note about this clone: Other DNA sequences from this sample encode an identical CDR3 as well. The V gene is TRBV5-1, the J gene TRBJ2-1; TRBD2 might be the D (6 bases). CDR3 length: 12 residues. V lost 0 bases to trimming and J lost 9 bases, with 7 bases between them. Germline V gene data show CDR1 as SGHRS and CDR2 as YFSETQ. This CDR3 reads CASSLAGVEQFF. The CDR3 coding sequence is TGCGCCAGCAGCTTGGCGGGGGTTGAGCAGTTCTTC.

The chain couples TRBV6-5 to TRBJ2-1, with 7 nucleotides matching TRBD2. The germline V gene encodes CDR1 MNHEY and CDR2 SVGAGI. The junction had 9 bases not matched to a gene; V was cut back by 2 bases and J by 5 bases. The CDR3 covers 16 residues. Here the CDR3 reads CASSYAAGTTHNEQFF. The CDR3 DNA is TGTGCCAGCAGTTACGCGGCCGGGACTACCCACAATGAGCAGTTCTTC.

The chain couples TRBV11-2 to TRBJ1-2; D is ambiguous. The germline gives CDR1 SGHAT, CDR2 FQNNGV. Trimming stripped 1 base from V and 4 bases from J, with 16 bases between. This CDR3 comprises 16 residues. CDR3 nucleotides: TGTGCCAGCAGCTTAGCCGTAGGTCGGGAGGGCTATGGCTACACCTTC. It specifies CASSLAVGREGYGYTF.

The chain carries TRBV2 and TRBJ1-5; weak D call: TRBD1 (5 bases). The germline gives CDR1 SNHLY, CDR2 FYNNEI. Trimming stripped 0 bases from V and 4 bases from J, with 10 bases between. CDR3 length: 15 residues. The CDR3 loop reads CASSEALGGNQPQHF. CDR3 DNA: TGTGCCAGCAGTGAAGCACTCGGGGGGAATCAGCCCCAGCATTTT.

This clone appeared once. The rearrangement uses TRBV28 and TRBJ1-6; 8 bases are shared with TRBD1. This CDR3 has 15 amino acids. With V trimmed by 5 bases and J by 9 bases, 9 bases remained unmatched. Germline lookup yields CDR1 MDHEN and CDR2 SYDVKM. The DNA for the CDR3 is TGTGCCAGCAGTCCAGAGGGACAGGCTGGTTCACCCCTCCACTTT. This gives the protein CASSPEGQAGSPLHF.

The chain combines TRBV6-2 or TRBV6-3 with TRBJ2-3; no clear D gene. Per germline, CDR1 MNHEY and CDR2 SVGEGT. V lost 2 bases and J lost 0, with 9 bases in between. The CDR3 is made up of 15 amino acids. In nucleotides, the CDR3 is TGTGCCAGCAGTTACGCGGATGCTAGCACAGATACGCAGTATTTT. Its translation: CASSYADASTDTQYF.

CDR3 region: CAWRRGTNEQFF. The CDR3 coding sequence is TGTGCCTGGAGACGGGGGACCAATGAGCAGTTCTTC. This sequence joins TRBV30 and TRBJ2-1; weak D call: TRBD2 (6 bases). V was pared by 3 bases and J by 6 bases, with 9 bases between. Germline CDR1 reads GTSNPN; CDR2 reads SVGIG (reference sequence). The CDR3 is 12 amino acids.

The CDR3 reads CASSHDNDNEKLFF. As DNA, the CDR3 is TGTGCCAGCAGTCATGACAACGATAATGAAAAACTGTTTTTT. This chain connects TRBV5-4 to TRBJ1-4; D unclear. The CDR3 is 14 amino acids. V was shortened by 5 bases and J by 4 bases, with 12 bases between the two germline ends. Germline CDR1 reads SGHNT; CDR2 reads YYREEE (reference sequence).

The chain is built from TRBV7-3 and TRBJ2-7; 7 bases agree with TRBD1. The V gene end was trimmed by 6 bases and the J gene end by 4 bases; junction bases not matched to a gene: 3. CDR3 length equals 12 residues. Looked up from germline, CDR1 is SGHTA and CDR2 is FQGTGA. The CDR3 region is CASRDREYEQYV. The DNA for the CDR3 is TGTGCCAGCAGAGACAGGGAGTACGAGCAGTACGTC.

The rearrangement joins TRBV9 to TRBJ1-1; a possible D gene is TRBD1 (5 bases). Germline CDR1 is SGDLS and CDR2 is YYNGEE. Trimming removed 3 bases from V and 1 base from J, with 13 bases in between. The CDR3 is 15 residues long. The CDR3 spells CASSEFGRGNTEAFF. The CDR3 DNA sequence: TGTGCCAGCAGCGAGTTCGGGAGGGGGAACACTGAAGCTTTCTTT.

This sequence joins TRBV11-1 and TRBJ1-3; D gene uncertain. CDR3 length: 14 residues. Germline V lookup: CDR1 SGHAT, CDR2 FQDESV (reference sequence). With 7 bases removed from V and 0 bases from J, the gap between germline ends came to 10 bases. CDR3 in DNA: TGTGCCAGCACAAAAAGCTTCTCTGGAAACACCATATATTTT. It is translated as CASTKSFSGNTIYF.

The J gene is TRBJ2-2, the V gene TRBV24-1; the match to TRBD1 covers 10 bases. The junction had 6 bases not matched to a gene; V was cut back by 2 bases and J by 4 bases. Germline values: CDR1 KGHDR, CDR2 SFDVKD. CDR3 length equals 17 residues. The CDR3 spells CATSDWWTGGRTGELFF. The DNA for the CDR3 is TGTGCCACCAGTGATTGGTGGACAGGGGGACGCACCGGGGAGCTGTTTTTT.

This clone was observed at least ten times. This sequence joins TRBV16 and TRBJ2-2; D remains unclear. Germline CDR1 is KGHSY and CDR2 is FQNENV. This CDR3 contains 14 residues. The V gene lost 4 bases and the J gene lost 3 bases, with 9 bases spanning the gap. CDR3 sequence reads: CASSLSSDTGELFF. In nucleotides, the CDR3 is TGTGCCAGCAGCCTGTCATCGGACACCGGGGAGCTGTTTTTT.

With respect to this clone: The conserved phenylalanine or tryptophan is not found at the CDR3 terminus, so this likely reflects a read error. The limits of the CDR3 on the DNA are not certain, so only TCRdb's listed CDR3 is given. The V call is TRBV28, the J call TRBJ2-7; the D call of TRBD2 is as the table states it, not checked on the DNA. Termini included, the CDR3 measures 11 amino acids. Germline CDR1 is MDHEN and CDR2 is SYDVKM. CDR3 protein: CASSTPPDWLY.

The V gene is TRBV2, the J gene TRBJ1-6, with D uncertain. Germline V CDR1 and CDR2: SNHLY, FYNNEI. The CDR3 totals 18 residues. V gave up 3 bases and J gave up 0 bases, with 15 bases separating them. As DNA, the CDR3 is TGTGCCAGCAGTGACGGACCCTTCGGGAGCTCCTATAATTCACCCCTCCACTTT. It is translated as CASSDGPFGSSYNSPLHF. Full variable domain (remainder filled in from reference TRBV2 and TRBJ1-6): EPEVTQTPSHQVTQMGQEVILRCVPISNHLYFYWYRQILGQKVEFLVSFYNNEISEKSEIFDDQFSVERPDGSNFTLKIRSTKLEDSAMYFCASSDGPFGSSYNSPLHFGNGTRLTVT.

This clone occurred a few times. The genes are TRBV2 and TRBJ2-5; D is unclear. From germline, CDR1 is SNHLY and CDR2 FYNNEI. There are 10 residues in the CDR3. Deletions cut 6 bases from V and 5 bases from J, with 4 bases between. The DNA of the CDR3 is TGTGCCAGCAGGGGCGAGACCCAGTACTTC. It encodes CASRGETQYF.

The chain carries TRBV5-6 and TRBJ2-2, with 11 bases fitting TRBD1. The germline V gene encodes CDR1 SGHDT and CDR2 YYEEEE. Germline trimming cut 4 bases from V and 3 bases from J; bases unmatched to any gene: 11. This CDR3 spans 18 amino acids. The CDR3 DNA follows: TGTGCCAGCAGCAGAAGGAGGGACAGGGGGAGGTACACCGGGGAGCTGTTTTTT. It yields the protein CASSRRRDRGRYTGELFF.

The chain couples TRBV7-3 to TRBJ1-1, with D maybe TRBD1 (6 bases). The CDR3 has 13 amino acids. Germline V gene sequence: CDR1 SGHTA, CDR2 FQGTGA. Trimming removed 8 bases from V and 0 bases from J, with 10 bases in between. In DNA, the CDR3 is TGTGCCAGCCAACAGGGCGTGAACACTGAAGCTTTCTTT. Translated, it gives CASQQGVNTEAFF. The full variable domain, with the rest looked up from reference TRBV7-3 and TRBJ1-1, is GAGVSQTPSNKVTEKGKYVELRCDPISGHTALYWYRQSLGQGPEFLIYFQGTGAADDSGLPNDRFFAVRPEGSVSTLKIQRTERGDSAVYLCASQQGVNTEAFFGQGTRLTVV.

The gene calls are TRBV30 and TRBJ1-2, with D perhaps TRBD1 (5 bases). Germline CDR1 reads GTSNPN; CDR2 reads SVGIG (reference sequence). The CDR3 consists of 11 residues. The germline V and J ends were trimmed by 3 bases and 4 bases, with 6 bases remaining between them. CDR3 residues: CAWRTVYGYTF. The CDR3 nucleotides are TGTGCCTGGAGGACAGTCTATGGCTACACCTTC.

V is TRBV3-1 (or the pseudogene TRBV3-2) and J is TRBJ2-7, with 7 bases lining up with TRBD2. The junction had 7 bases not matched to a gene; V was cut back by 7 bases and J by 7 bases. CDR3 size: 12 residues. Germline V CDR1 and CDR2: LGHDT, YNNKEL (reference sequence). DNA for the CDR3: TGTGCCAGCACTCCCGGGGGGAGGGAGCAGTACTTC. It specifies CASTPGGREQYF.

The chain recombines TRBV24-1 with TRBJ1-5; a possible D gene is TRBD1 (5 bases). The CDR3 extends over 14 amino acids. The germline V gene encodes CDR1 KGHDR and CDR2 SFDVKD. Trimming left V 4 bases short and J 4 bases short, with 10 bases between. CDR3 in amino acids: CATSETRTNQPQHF. CDR3 sequence (DNA): TGTGCCACCAGTGAAACAAGGACAAATCAGCCCCAGCATTTT.

V and J are TRBV11-3 and TRBJ1-1; the D gene is possibly TRBD1 (6 bases). V lost 5 bases, J lost 4 bases, and 14 bases lay in between. The length of the CDR3 is 14 residues. Germline V CDR1 and CDR2: SGHNT, YENEEA. In nucleotides, the CDR3 is TGTGCCAGCAGCCACTCAACAGGGACCACTGAAGCTTTCTTT. It specifies CASSHSTGTTEAFF. Drawing the rest from reference TRBV11-3 and TRBJ1-1, the complete variable domain is EAGVVQSPRYKIIEKKQPVAFWCNPISGHNTLYWYLQNLGQGPELLIRYENEEAVDDSQLPKDRFSAERLKGVDSTLKIQPAELGDSAVYLCASSHSTGTTEAFFGQGTRLTVV.

This sequence joins TRBV5-6 and TRBJ1-2, with 8 bases that match TRBD1. The germline CDR1 and CDR2 sequences are SGHDT and YYEEEE. The CDR3 spans 14 residues. The ends lost 4 bases at V and 2 bases at J; junction bases unmatched: 4. CDR3 protein: CASSRRDRNYGYTF. As DNA, the CDR3 is TGTGCCAGCAGCCGACGGGACAGGAACTATGGCTACACCTTC. Complete variable domain (other parts from reference TRBV5-6 and TRBJ1-2): DAGVTQSPTHLIKTRGQQVTLRCSPKSGHDTVSWYQQALGQGPQFIFQYYEEEERQRGNFPDRFSGHQFPNYSSELNVNALLLGDSALYLCASSRRDRNYGYTFGSGTRLTVV.

The chain combines TRBV27 with TRBJ1-6; D is ambiguous. This CDR3 is built from 16 residues. V was trimmed by 3 bases and J by 7 bases, leaving 16 bases between them. The germline V gene encodes CDR1 MNHEY and CDR2 SMNVEV (reference sequence). CDR3 bases: TGTGCCAGCAGTTTGCTGCAAGGGTCGGGAAATTCACCCCTCCACTTT. As protein: CASSLLQGSGNSPLHF.

This clone was seen only once. The chain is built from TRBV5-1 and TRBJ2-3, with 10 bases aligning to TRBD1. The germline gives CDR1 SGHRS, CDR2 YFSETQ. This CDR3 is 17 amino acids long. The trim removed 0 bases at V and 1 base at J, leaving 5 bases unmatched. CDR3 nucleotides: TGCGCCAGCAGCTTGGCTTCCGGGACAGGGGGCACAGATACGCAGTATTTT. It encodes CASSLASGTGGTDTQYF.

This clone has a handful of counts. The junction departs from the called germline gene at one end, perhaps through a read error. The chain couples TRBV2 to TRBJ1-2; a weak D match, TRBD1 (5 bases). Germline V gives CDR1 SNHLY, CDR2 FYNNEI. The CDR3 covers 11 residues. CDR3 amino acids: CASSPRALPDF. The DNA for the CDR3 is TGTGCCAGCAGTCCCAGGGCCCTCCCAGACTTC. The complete variable domain, with remaining parts taken from reference TRBV2 and TRBJ1-2, reads EPEVTQTPSHQVTQMGQEVILRCVPISNHLYFYWYRQILGQKVEFLVSFYNNEISEKSEIFDDQFSVERPDGSNFTLKIRSTKLEDSAMYFCASSPRALPDFGSGTRLTVV.

The rearrangement links TRBV10-1 to TRBJ2-3, with D tentatively TRBD2 (5 bases). This CDR3 has 15 amino acids. The germline V and J ends were trimmed by 4 bases and 3 bases, with 14 bases remaining between them. CDR1 is WNHNN and CDR2 is SYGVQD in the germline V gene (reference sequence). CDR3: CASSVGFGKTDTQYF. The CDR3, as DNA: TGCGCCAGCAGTGTGGGTTTCGGGAAGACAGATACGCAGTATTTT.

V and J are TRBV7-2 and TRBJ1-1; a possible D gene is TRBD1 (6 bases). The CDR3 extends over 15 amino acids. Germline lookup yields CDR1 SGHTA and CDR2 FQGNSA. V gave up 4 bases and J gave up 2 bases, with 14 bases separating them. As DNA, the CDR3 is TGTGCCAGCAGCTCCCGGACAGAAAAAAACACTGAAGCTTTCTTT. It is translated as CASSSRTEKNTEAFF.

The J gene is TRBJ2-5, the V gene TRBV11-2; unclear D gene. CDR3 length: 13 residues. CDR1 is SGHAT, CDR2 FQNNGV, per germline. V lost 0 bases, J lost 5 bases, and 7 bases lay in between. The CDR3 here is CASSLDFLETQYF. As DNA, the CDR3 is TGTGCCAGCAGCTTAGATTTCTTGGAGACCCAGTACTTC.